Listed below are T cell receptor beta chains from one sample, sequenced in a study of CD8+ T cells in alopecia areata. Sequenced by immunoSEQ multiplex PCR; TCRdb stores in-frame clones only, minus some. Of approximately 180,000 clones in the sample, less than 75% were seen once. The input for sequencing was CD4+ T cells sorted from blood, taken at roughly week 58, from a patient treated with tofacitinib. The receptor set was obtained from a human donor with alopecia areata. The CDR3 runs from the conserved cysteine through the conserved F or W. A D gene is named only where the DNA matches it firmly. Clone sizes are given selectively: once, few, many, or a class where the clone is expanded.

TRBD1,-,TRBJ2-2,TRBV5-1,TGCGCCAGCAGCCCCGGGACAGGGGTTGGAACCGGGGAGCTGTTTTTT,CASSPGTGVGTGELFF
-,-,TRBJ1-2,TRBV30,TGTGCCTGGAGACGGCAGGGCGGAGGCTACACCTTC,CAWRRQGGGYTF
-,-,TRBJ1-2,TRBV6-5,TGTGCCAGCAGACTAGGGGTAGGGAACTATGGCTACACCTTC,CASRLGVGNYGYTF
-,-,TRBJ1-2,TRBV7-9,TGTGCCAGCAGCGTCCCGGGCCCCCGCTACACCTTC,CASSVPGPRYTF
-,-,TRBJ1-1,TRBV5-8,TGTGCCAGCAGCCGACGATCCGCAGCCACTGAAGCTTTCTTT,CASSRRSAATEAFF
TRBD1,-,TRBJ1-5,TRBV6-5,TGTGCCAGCAGTTCAGGGGGTGGCAATCAGCCCCAGCATTTT,CASSSGGGNQPQHF
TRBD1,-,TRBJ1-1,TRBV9,TGTGCCAGCAGCAAAAGGACAGGCGAGAGGCGAGCTTTCTTT,CASSKRTGERRAFF
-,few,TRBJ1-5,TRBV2,TGTGCCAGCGGGAGCCAGGGACTTAATCAGCCCCAGCATTTT,CASGSQGLNQPQHF
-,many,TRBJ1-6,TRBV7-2,TGTGCCAGCACCCTGTTTAGTGGGCGTTCGGCCCTCCACTTT,CASTLFSGRSALHF
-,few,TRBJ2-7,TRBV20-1,TGCAGTGCTAGTAACACCTACGAGCAGTACTTC,CSASNTYEQYF
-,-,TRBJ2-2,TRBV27,TGTGCCAGCTCGCCTGAGGTCAGACTTACCGGGGAGCTGTTTTTT,CASSPEVRLTGELFF
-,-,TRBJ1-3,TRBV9,TGTGCCAGCAGCCCGCGCGGAGAAGCCGGAAACACCATATATTTT,CASSPRGEAGNTIYF
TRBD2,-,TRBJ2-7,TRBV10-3,TGTGCCATCAGTGCTAGCGGGGGGGCCGAGCAGTACTTC,CAISASGGAEQYF
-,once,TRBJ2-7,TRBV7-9,TGTGCCAGCAGCTTTGACGGCAGGACAACCTACGAGCAGTACTTC,CASSFDGRTTYEQYF
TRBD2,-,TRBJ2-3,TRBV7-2,TGTGCCAGCAGTGTTAGCGGGGGCCGCTACTACACAGATACGCAGTATTTT,CASSVSGGRYYTDTQYF
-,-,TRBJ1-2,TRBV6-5,TGTGCCAGCAGCTCCTCTTCCGGTTCAGGCTACACCTTC,CASSSSSGSGYTF
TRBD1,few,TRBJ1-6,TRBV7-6,TGTGCCAGCAGCTCCACCGGGACAGGGAATTCACCCCTCCACTTT,CASSSTGTGNSPLHF
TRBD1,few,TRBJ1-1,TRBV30,TGTGCCTGGAGTGTACCAGGGGGGAACACTGAAGCTTTCTTT,CAWSVPGGNTEAFF
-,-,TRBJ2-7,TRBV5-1,TGCGCCAGCAGCTTGGCAGGGACGACCTACGAGCAGTACTTC,CASSLAGTTYEQYF
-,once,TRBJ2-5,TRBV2,TGTGCCAGCAATCCCAAGTGGGGGCGAAACCAAGAGACCCAGTACTTC,CASNPKWGRNQETQYF
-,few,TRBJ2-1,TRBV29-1,TGCAGCGTTGTAGCCATTGAGGGGGGGATCTTC,CSVVAIEGGIF
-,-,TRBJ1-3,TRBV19,TGTGCCAGTAGCTTCAGGGGTTTGGACTCTGGAAACACCATATATTTT,CASSFRGLDSGNTIYF
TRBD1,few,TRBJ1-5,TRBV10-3,TGTGCCATCAGTGACGGGACAGGCAACAATCAGCCCCAGCATTTT,CAISDGTGNNQPQHF
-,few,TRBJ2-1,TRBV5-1,TGCGCCAGCAGACAGAGCATAGCCTCCTACAATGAGCAGTTCTTC,CASRQSIASYNEQFF
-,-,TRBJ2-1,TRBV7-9,TGTGCCAGCAGCTCCAAGGGTGGGATTGAGCAGTTCTTC,CASSSKGGIEQFF
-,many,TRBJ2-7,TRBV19,TGTGCCAGTAGTAGCGGACAGCGAACCTACGAGCAGTACTTC,CASSSGQRTYEQYF
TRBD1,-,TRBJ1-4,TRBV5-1,TGCGCCAGCGGGACAGGGACAACTAATGAAAAACTGTTTTTT,CASGTGTTNEKLFF
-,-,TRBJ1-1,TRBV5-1,TGCGCCAGCAGCGACCAGGGTGCGGACACTGAAGCTTTCTTT,CASSDQGADTEAFF
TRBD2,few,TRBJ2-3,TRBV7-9,TGTGCCACGGGGCGGGGGAGCACAGATACGCAGTATTTT,CATGRGSTDTQYF
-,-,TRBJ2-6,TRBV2,TGTGCCAGCGGCCCTGGGGCCAACGTCCTGACTTTC,CASGPGANVLTF
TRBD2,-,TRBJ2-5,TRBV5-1,TGCGCCAGCAGCACCGTCCTAGCGGGGCGAGAGACCCAGTACTTC,CASSTVLAGRETQYF
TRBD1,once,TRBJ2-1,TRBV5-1,TGCGCCAGCAGCCCCCGGGACAGGTACGATGAGCAGTTCTTC,CASSPRDRYDEQFF
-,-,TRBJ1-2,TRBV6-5,TGTGCCAGCAGTTACTCGTGGCGGCAGGGGTACTATGGCTACACCTTC,CASSYSWRQGYYGYTF
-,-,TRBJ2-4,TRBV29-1,TGCAGCGTTGAATTTCTCTCGGGACTCAAAAACATTCAGTACTTC,CSVEFLSGLKNIQYF
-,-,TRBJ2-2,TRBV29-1,TGCAGCGTGGACCCGCTGAACACCGGGGAGCTGTTTTTT,CSVDPLNTGELFF
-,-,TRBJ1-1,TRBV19,TGTGCCAGTAGTATAGGAGTTAGGAACACTGAAGCTTTCTTT,CASSIGVRNTEAFF
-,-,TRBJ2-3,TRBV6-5,TGTGCCAGCAGTTACGAGGCCATCACAGATACGCAGTATTTT,CASSYEAITDTQYF
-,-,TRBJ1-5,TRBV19,TGTGCCAGTAGTATACGCGTGGGAAGGCCCCAGCATTTT,CASSIRVGRPQHF
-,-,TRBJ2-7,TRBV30,TGTGCCTGGAGTGTTGCGACAGTGCGGTACTTC,CAWSVATVRYF
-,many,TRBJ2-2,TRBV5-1,TGCGCCAGCAGCTTGGAGGCTCCGAACACCGGGGAGCTGTTTTTT,CASSLEAPNTGELFF
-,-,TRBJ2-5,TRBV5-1,TGCGCCAGCAGCAGACTAGACAGAGAGACCCAGTACTTC,CASSRLDRETQYF
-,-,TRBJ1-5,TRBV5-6,TGTGCCAGCAGCTCCTTAACCCAAGGGGGGCTCAATCAGCCCCAGCATTTT,CASSSLTQGGLNQPQHF